Listed here are 32 T cell receptor beta chains from one sample, sequenced in a study of beta chain features in type 1 diabetes. Study outcomes and limitations: TCRB CDR3s were moderately but significantly shorter in Type 1 diabetes patients in all four CD4+ subsets.

The sequenced template was cDNA made from the entire isolated RNA. TCRdb's table, derived via immunoSEQ multiplex PCR, lists solely in-frame clones and lacks some. The table lists over 120,000 clones, 10% to 15% of them singletons, with around 1.4% in the top ten. No antigen has been identified for these receptors. Material: central memory CD4+ T cells from blood. The receptors shown here come from a man aged 18 to 35 with type 1 diabetes.

As for this clone: Here the CDR3 omits its conserved ending phenylalanine or tryptophan, so a read error is the likely source. The chain links TRBV29-1 to TRBJ2-7; D is undetermined. Germline CDR1 SQVTM, CDR2 ANQGSEA. The ends were cut back, 7 bases at V and 0 bases at J, with 10 bases in the middle. This CDR3 is 12 amino acids long. The CDR3 DNA sequence: TGCAGCGGGAGCAGTGGCTCCTACGAGCAGTACCTC. It yields the protein CSGSSGSYEQYL.

This clone was seen a handful of times. This chain connects TRBV19 to TRBJ2-1; D not certain. Germline CDR1 and CDR2: LNHDA and SQIVND (reference sequence). The CDR3 sequence is 12 residues long. Trimming left V 6 bases short and J 1 base short, with 4 bases between. CDR3 sequence reads: CASRQSYNEQFF. In nucleotides, the CDR3 is TGTGCCAGTAGGCAGTCCTACAATGAGCAGTTCTTC.

This clone has only a few counts. The chain links TRBV4-1 to TRBJ2-1; the match to TRBD2 covers 11 bases. CDR3 length: 18 residues. CDR1 and CDR2 (germline): MGHRA, YSYEKL. Trimming took 0 bases from V and 8 from J; bases not matched to a gene: 12. The CDR3 region has the DNA TGCGCCAGCAGCCAAGAAAAACTAGCGGGGGATCGGATTCATGAGCAGTTCTTC. It encodes CASSQEKLAGDRIHEQFF.

This clone occurred a few times. This chain links TRBV28 with TRBJ1-4; D remains ambiguous. The CDR3 totals 12 residues. The germline V gene has CDR1 MDHEN and CDR2 SYDVKM. The ends were cut back, 1 base at V and 6 bases at J, with 3 bases in the middle. CDR3 nucleotides: TGTGCCAGCAGTTTATCAGATGAAAAACTGTTTTTT. This codes for CASSLSDEKLFF.

This clone was observed a few times. V usage is TRBV6-6 and J usage is TRBJ2-5, with a possible D match to TRBD1 (6 bases). V was clipped by 8 bases and J by 2 bases, with 15 bases between them. The germline CDR1 and CDR2 sequences are MNHNY and SVGAGI (reference sequence). The CDR3 consists of 14 residues. CDR3 sequence: CASSKTGLQETQYF. The DNA of the CDR3 is TGTGCCAGCTCCAAGACAGGCCTGCAAGAGACCCAGTACTTC.

This clone was detected a few times. V gene TRBV5-5 combines with J gene TRBJ2-7; D gene uncertain. The V end was cut by 0 bases, the J end by 5 bases, with 9 bases between. Germline CDR1 is SGHKS and CDR2 is YYEKEE (reference sequence). The CDR3 loop spans 13 amino acids. The CDR3 here is CASSLVPENEQYF. The CDR3 nucleotides read TGTGCCAGCAGCTTGGTTCCAGAAAACGAGCAGTACTTC. The full variable domain, completed using reference TRBV5-5 and TRBJ2-7, is DAGVTQSPTHLIKTRGQQVTLRCSPISGHKSVSWYQQVLGQGPQFIFQYYEKEERGRGNFPDRFSARQFPNYSSELNVNALLLGDSALYLCASSLVPENEQYFGPGTRLTVT.

This clone was seen a few times. The chain uses TRBV2 and TRBJ1-2; D call uncertain. V shed 2 bases and J shed 4 bases, with 11 bases lying between them. Germline V gene lookup returns CDR1 SNHLY and CDR2 FYNNEI. The CDR3 covers 14 residues. CDR3 loop: CASSERDKPYGYTF. In DNA form, the CDR3 reads TGTGCCAGCAGTGAAAGGGATAAGCCCTATGGCTACACCTTC. The entire variable domain, with the rest obtained from reference TRBV2 and TRBJ1-2, is as follows: EPEVTQTPSHQVTQMGQEVILRCVPISNHLYFYWYRQILGQKVEFLVSFYNNEISEKSEIFDDQFSVERPDGSNFTLKIRSTKLEDSAMYFCASSERDKPYGYTFGSGTRLTVV.

The rearrangement joins TRBV5-1 to TRBJ2-1; D is perhaps TRBD2 (6 bases). The V end lost 6 bases, the J end lost 1 base, and 11 bases lay between the germline ends. CDR1 and CDR2 (germline): SGHRS, YFSETQ. CDR3 length equals 14 residues. The CDR3 sequence is CASTWDLSYNEQFF. CDR3 bases: TGCGCCAGCACGTGGGACTTGTCCTACAATGAGCAGTTCTTC. Full variable domain (remainder filled in from reference TRBV5-1 and TRBJ2-1): KAGVTQTPRYLIKTRGQQVTLSCSPISGHRSVSWYQQTPGQGLQFLFEYFSETQRNKGNFPGRFSGRQFSNSRSEMNVSTLELGDSALYLCASTWDLSYNEQFFGPGTRLTVL.

For this clone: Lacking the conserved final phenylalanine or tryptophan, this CDR3 likely reflects a read error. The limits of the CDR3 on the DNA are not certain, so only TCRdb's listed CDR3 is given. The rearrangement uses TRBV27 and TRBJ1-2; TRBD1, the D gene given by the table, was not confirmed from the DNA. The CDR3 has 10 residues if both end residues are counted. Germline V gene sequence: CDR1 MNHEY, CDR2 SMNVEV (reference sequence). Here the CDR3 reads CASSFGTGPS.

CDR3 bases: TGTGCCAGCAGCGACGAAGGCTACGAGCAGTACTTC. Protein product: CASSDEGYEQYF. This chain links TRBV9 with TRBJ2-7; D is unresolved. The ends were cut back, 3 bases at V and 3 bases at J, with 7 bases in the middle. Germline V gene sequence: CDR1 SGDLS, CDR2 YYNGEE. The CDR3 spans 12 residues.

This clone showed up just a few times. Written as DNA, the CDR3 is TGTGCCAGCAGCAAATGGAGGGGGTTCACCTACAATGAGCAGTTCTTC. Its protein is CASSKWRGFTYNEQFF. The chain recombines TRBV21-1 with TRBJ2-1. TRBV21-1 is annotated as a pseudogene. The CDR3 has 16 residues.

This clone occurred a few times. The chain is built from TRBV18 and TRBJ1-1; maybe TRBD1 (6 bases). Germline-derived CDR1 and CDR2 are KGHSH and LQKENI. The CDR3 sequence is 13 residues long. The V end lost 10 bases, the J end lost 1 base, and 13 bases lay between the germline ends. CDR3 nucleotides: TGTGCCACCGAACCGGGGGCGAACACTGAAGCTTTCTTT. This gives the protein CATEPGANTEAFF.

This chain connects TRBV4-2 to TRBJ2-5, with TRBD2 as a possible D gene (5 bases). This CDR3 region has 14 residues. CDR1 is LGHNA and CDR2 is YNFKEQ in the germline V gene. The V gene lost 1 base and the J gene lost 2 bases, with 8 bases spanning the gap. CDR3 nucleotides: TGTGCCAGCAGCCAAGGCGGGCCTCAAGAGACCCAGTACTTC. Translating it yields CASSQGGPQETQYF.

This clone was picked up a small number of times. The gene calls are TRBV2 and TRBJ1-5; maybe TRBD1 (6 bases). V was shortened by 6 bases and J by 3 bases, with 12 bases between the two germline ends. The CDR3 runs 14 residues. Germline values: CDR1 SNHLY, CDR2 FYNNEI. Here the CDR3 reads CASSLDRLNQPQHF. CDR3 coding DNA: TGTGCCAGCAGCCTAGACAGGCTCAATCAGCCCCAGCATTTT.

This clone has a handful of counts. This chain connects TRBV25-1 to TRBJ1-1, with 10 bases that match TRBD1. Looked up from germline, CDR1 is MGHDK and CDR2 is SYGVNS. V trimming: 3 bases; J trimming: 5 bases; junction bases outside the gene matches: 6. The CDR3 consists of 15 residues. CDR3 DNA: TGTGCCAGCAGTGAGGGACAGGGGCTAAGGACTGAAGCTTTCTTT. Residues: CASSEGQGLRTEAFF. The variable domain in full, with the rest retrieved from reference TRBV25-1 and TRBJ1-1, is EADIYQTPRYLVIGTGKKITLECSQTMGHDKMYWYQQDPGMELHLIHYSYGVNSTEKGDLSSESTVSRIRTEHFPLTLESARPSHTSQYLCASSEGQGLRTEAFFGQGTRLTVV.

This clone was seen many times. The gene calls are TRBV19 and TRBJ2-2; TRBD1 is a possible D gene (6 bases). The V end was cut by 3 bases, the J end by 3 bases, with 11 bases between. Germline CDR1 reads LNHDA; CDR2 reads SQIVND (reference sequence). This CDR3 comprises 15 residues. The CDR3 DNA follows: TGTGCCAGTAGTATCAGGGGTGCGGACACCGGGGAGCTGTTTTTT. Translating it yields CASSIRGADTGELFF.

This clone was counted at least ten times. The chain is built from TRBV7-8 and TRBJ2-3; D is uncertain. The CDR3 loop spans 14 amino acids. V lost 2 bases and J 5 bases, leaving 11 bases between the germline ends. CDR1 is SGHVS, CDR2 FQNEAQ, per germline. The CDR3 protein is CASSLFLGEDTQYF. The CDR3 DNA reads as TGTGCCAGCAGCTTATTTCTCGGCGAAGATACGCAGTATTTT.

The chain joins TRBV20-1 to TRBJ2-5; no clear D gene. CDR3 size: 11 residues. Per germline, CDR1 DFQATT and CDR2 SNEGSKA (reference sequence). The V end was cut by 1 base, the J end by 2 bases, with 2 bases between. The CDR3 DNA follows: TGCAGTGCTAGAGTTCAAGAGACCCAGTACTTC. Translation: CSARVQETQYF.

A few counts support this clone. The rearrangement joins TRBV29-1 to TRBJ2-7, with 15 bases lining up with TRBD2. The germline CDR1 and CDR2 sequences are SQVTM and ANQGSEA. V shed 1 base and J 2 bases; nucleotides not matched to a gene: 15. CDR3 length: 20 residues. The CDR3, as DNA: TGCAGCGTTGAAGTATACGCCGGACTAGCGGGGGGGCCGAGGACCTACGAGCAGTACTTC. Its translation is CSVEVYAGLAGGPRTYEQYF.

This clone was detected a few times. Other DNA sequences of this sample code for an identical CDR3. The rearrangement links TRBV18 to TRBJ1-2, with TRBD1 as a possible D gene (5 bases). CDR1 is KGHSH and CDR2 is LQKENI in the germline V gene. The CDR3 loop spans 14 amino acids. Trimming removed 2 bases at V and 7 bases at J, with 14 bases between. This chain's CDR3 is CASSPGTGDGGYTF. The CDR3 DNA sequence: TGTGCCAGCTCACCAGGGACGGGAGACGGTGGCTACACCTTC.

This chain links TRBV7-3 with TRBJ2-1; 7 nucleotides agree with TRBD1. CDR3 size: 14 residues. Germline CDR1 and CDR2: SGHTA and FQGTGA. J lost 5 bases, V lost 0 bases, and 1 base had no gene match. The CDR3 sequence is CASSLTGTDNEQFF. CDR3 in DNA: TGTGCCAGCAGCTTAACCGGGACAGACAATGAGCAGTTCTTC.

V is TRBV5-1 and J is TRBJ2-7, with D unresolved. This CDR3 is 11 amino acids long. The V gene's germline CDR1 is SGHRS and CDR2 YFSETQ. Trimming shortened V by 3 bases and J by 0 bases, and 1 base separated the two germline ends. CDR3 nucleotide sequence: TGCGCCAGCAGCTACTCCTACGAGCAGTACTTC. This codes for CASSYSYEQYF.

This clone occurred a few times. The V gene is TRBV7-6, the J gene TRBJ1-1; 12 bases match TRBD1. This CDR3 is built from 16 residues. V was pared by 5 bases and J by 3 bases, with 7 bases of the junction left unmatched. Germline CDR1 and CDR2: SGHVS and FNYEAQ. In DNA form, the CDR3 reads TGTGCCAGCAGCCTAATGGGACAGGGGGCGTACACTGAAGCTTTCTTT. This codes for CASSLMGQGAYTEAFF.

The V call is TRBV6-5, the J call TRBJ2-7; unclear D gene. The CDR3 is 12 amino acids. V gave up 6 bases and J gave up 2 bases, with 8 bases separating them. The germline CDR1 and CDR2 sequences are MNHEY and SVGAGI. CDR3 coding DNA: TGTGCCAGCAGCCGAAGTCCCTACGAGCAGTACTTC. Protein: CASSRSPYEQYF.

This clone was detected a few times. The DNA for the CDR3 is TGTGCCACCAGCAGAGATGCGGGGGGTAGAAACACCATATATTTT. Translating gives CATSRDAGGRNTIYF. J is TRBJ1-3 and V is TRBV15; D might be TRBD1 (5 bases). V lost 0 bases and J lost 5, with 11 bases in between. Germline CDR1 and CDR2: LNHNV and YYDKDF (reference sequence). This CDR3 is built from 15 residues.

V is TRBV27 and J is TRBJ2-6; a possible D gene is TRBD2 (6 bases). The ends were cut back, 3 bases at V and 0 bases at J, with 6 bases in the middle. The CDR3 is 15 residues long. Per germline, CDR1 MNHEY and CDR2 SMNVEV (reference sequence). CDR3 in amino acids: CASSFGGSGANVLTF. CDR3 coding DNA: TGTGCCAGCAGTTTCGGGGGCTCTGGGGCCAACGTCCTGACTTTC.

This clone was detected ten times or more. The chain carries TRBV9 and TRBJ1-3, with D possibly matching TRBD1 (5 bases). Germline V gene lookup returns CDR1 SGDLS and CDR2 YYNGEE. Deletions cut 0 bases from V and 4 bases from J, with 8 bases between. The CDR3 loop spans 14 amino acids. CDR3 in DNA: TGTGCCAGCAGCGTAGCCGGGACGGGAAACACCATATATTTT. As protein: CASSVAGTGNTIYF.

V gene TRBV5-1 combines with J gene TRBJ2-5, with 7 bases that match TRBD1. The CDR3 has 15 residues. Germline V CDR1 and CDR2: SGHRS, YFSETQ. Unmatched junction bases numbered 7, after V lost 0 bases and J lost 5 bases. The CDR3 nucleotides read TGCGCCAGCAGCTTGGAACAGGGACAGAGGGAGACCCAGTACTTC. Protein product: CASSLEQGQRETQYF.

The rearrangement joins TRBV30 to TRBJ2-3, with D tentatively TRBD1 (5 bases). The V and J ends lost 3 bases and 2 bases respectively, with 15 bases between them. The CDR3 runs to 15 residues. The V gene's germline CDR1 is GTSNPN and CDR2 SVGIG (reference sequence). The CDR3 loop reads CAWRVGAGPTDTQYF. CDR3 nucleotides: TGTGCCTGGAGGGTAGGGGCAGGGCCCACAGATACGCAGTATTTT.

This chain connects TRBV5-6 to TRBJ2-6; 7 bases agree with TRBD1. J gave up 0 bases and V 4 bases, and 7 bases lay outside the gene matches. Germline assignment: CDR1 SGHDT and CDR2 YYEEEE. CDR3 length: 17 amino acids. The DNA for the CDR3 is TGTGCCAGCAGCAGAGTGGGACAGAGCTCTGGGGCCAACGTCCTGACTTTC. Translated: CASSRVGQSSGANVLTF.

The chain joins TRBV2 to TRBJ2-7; D possibly matches TRBD1 or TRBD2 (5 bases each). Germline V lookup: CDR1 SNHLY, CDR2 FYNNEI. The CDR3 is made up of 11 amino acids. The V end was cut by 9 bases, the J end by 7 bases, with 13 bases between. CDR3 loop: CASWGTGEQYF. For the CDR3, the DNA is TGTGCCAGTTGGGGGACGGGGGAGCAGTACTTC.

The genes are TRBV5-1 and TRBJ1-2; maybe TRBD1 (6 bases). Germline V lookup: CDR1 SGHRS, CDR2 YFSETQ. The length of the CDR3 is 14 residues. V gave up 5 bases and J gave up 2 bases, with 13 bases separating them. This CDR3 is CASRLITGNYGYTF. CDR3 sequence (DNA): TGCGCCAGCAGACTTATTACAGGGAACTATGGCTACACCTTC. The whole variable domain, remainder taken from reference TRBV5-1 and TRBJ1-2, is KAGVTQTPRYLIKTRGQQVTLSCSPISGHRSVSWYQQTPGQGLQFLFEYFSETQRNKGNFPGRFSGRQFSNSRSEMNVSTLELGDSALYLCASRLITGNYGYTFGSGTRLTVV.